The following is a TCR beta chain sequence with its context. Germline CDR1 reads SQVTM; CDR2 reads ANQGSEA. This CDR3 spans 13 amino acids. Trimming took off 5 bases at V and 4 bases at J, with 14 bases between the two ends. This sample was taken from a study of blood T cell repertoires in COVID-19. Clones were sequenced by immunoSEQ multiplex PCR, and TCRdb holds only the in-frame ones, with some missing. The table shows about 260,000 clones, with 88% occurring only once. The origin of this receptor is a man in his fifties or sixties who had recovered from COVID-19. The chain recombines TRBV29-1 with TRBJ1-2, with a weak D call TRBD1 (5 bases). Sequencing was performed on peripheral blood. This CDR3 is CSVTSQGPYGYTF. The CDR3 bases are TGCAGCGTTACATCTCAGGGCCCCTATGGCTACACCTTC.